The table lists the clone carrying this T cell receptor beta chain with a few counts. The data were obtained in a study of T cell repertoires in cytomegalovirus infection. In TCRdb, the reads were re-called with MiXCR into one record per CDR3 protein. This sample carries some 180,000 distinct CDR3 sequences, approximately 17% of them seen once, and the ten largest clones take under 30%. Sequenced material: CD8+ T cells from PBMCs. The origin of this receptor is a human donor in good health (CMV status not recorded). Some clones in this sample may be carry-over from other donors' samples.

The CDR3 DNA follows: TGTGCCAGCACTACCCCGGGACAGCTGAACACTGAAGCTTTCTTT. Amino acids: CASTTPGQLNTEAFF. The chain combines TRBV6-1 with TRBJ1-1; TRBD1 matches at 7 bases. CDR1 and CDR2 from the germline V gene are MNHNS and SASEGT. With V trimmed by 7 bases and J by 0 bases, 8 bases remained unmatched. This CDR3 region has 15 residues.